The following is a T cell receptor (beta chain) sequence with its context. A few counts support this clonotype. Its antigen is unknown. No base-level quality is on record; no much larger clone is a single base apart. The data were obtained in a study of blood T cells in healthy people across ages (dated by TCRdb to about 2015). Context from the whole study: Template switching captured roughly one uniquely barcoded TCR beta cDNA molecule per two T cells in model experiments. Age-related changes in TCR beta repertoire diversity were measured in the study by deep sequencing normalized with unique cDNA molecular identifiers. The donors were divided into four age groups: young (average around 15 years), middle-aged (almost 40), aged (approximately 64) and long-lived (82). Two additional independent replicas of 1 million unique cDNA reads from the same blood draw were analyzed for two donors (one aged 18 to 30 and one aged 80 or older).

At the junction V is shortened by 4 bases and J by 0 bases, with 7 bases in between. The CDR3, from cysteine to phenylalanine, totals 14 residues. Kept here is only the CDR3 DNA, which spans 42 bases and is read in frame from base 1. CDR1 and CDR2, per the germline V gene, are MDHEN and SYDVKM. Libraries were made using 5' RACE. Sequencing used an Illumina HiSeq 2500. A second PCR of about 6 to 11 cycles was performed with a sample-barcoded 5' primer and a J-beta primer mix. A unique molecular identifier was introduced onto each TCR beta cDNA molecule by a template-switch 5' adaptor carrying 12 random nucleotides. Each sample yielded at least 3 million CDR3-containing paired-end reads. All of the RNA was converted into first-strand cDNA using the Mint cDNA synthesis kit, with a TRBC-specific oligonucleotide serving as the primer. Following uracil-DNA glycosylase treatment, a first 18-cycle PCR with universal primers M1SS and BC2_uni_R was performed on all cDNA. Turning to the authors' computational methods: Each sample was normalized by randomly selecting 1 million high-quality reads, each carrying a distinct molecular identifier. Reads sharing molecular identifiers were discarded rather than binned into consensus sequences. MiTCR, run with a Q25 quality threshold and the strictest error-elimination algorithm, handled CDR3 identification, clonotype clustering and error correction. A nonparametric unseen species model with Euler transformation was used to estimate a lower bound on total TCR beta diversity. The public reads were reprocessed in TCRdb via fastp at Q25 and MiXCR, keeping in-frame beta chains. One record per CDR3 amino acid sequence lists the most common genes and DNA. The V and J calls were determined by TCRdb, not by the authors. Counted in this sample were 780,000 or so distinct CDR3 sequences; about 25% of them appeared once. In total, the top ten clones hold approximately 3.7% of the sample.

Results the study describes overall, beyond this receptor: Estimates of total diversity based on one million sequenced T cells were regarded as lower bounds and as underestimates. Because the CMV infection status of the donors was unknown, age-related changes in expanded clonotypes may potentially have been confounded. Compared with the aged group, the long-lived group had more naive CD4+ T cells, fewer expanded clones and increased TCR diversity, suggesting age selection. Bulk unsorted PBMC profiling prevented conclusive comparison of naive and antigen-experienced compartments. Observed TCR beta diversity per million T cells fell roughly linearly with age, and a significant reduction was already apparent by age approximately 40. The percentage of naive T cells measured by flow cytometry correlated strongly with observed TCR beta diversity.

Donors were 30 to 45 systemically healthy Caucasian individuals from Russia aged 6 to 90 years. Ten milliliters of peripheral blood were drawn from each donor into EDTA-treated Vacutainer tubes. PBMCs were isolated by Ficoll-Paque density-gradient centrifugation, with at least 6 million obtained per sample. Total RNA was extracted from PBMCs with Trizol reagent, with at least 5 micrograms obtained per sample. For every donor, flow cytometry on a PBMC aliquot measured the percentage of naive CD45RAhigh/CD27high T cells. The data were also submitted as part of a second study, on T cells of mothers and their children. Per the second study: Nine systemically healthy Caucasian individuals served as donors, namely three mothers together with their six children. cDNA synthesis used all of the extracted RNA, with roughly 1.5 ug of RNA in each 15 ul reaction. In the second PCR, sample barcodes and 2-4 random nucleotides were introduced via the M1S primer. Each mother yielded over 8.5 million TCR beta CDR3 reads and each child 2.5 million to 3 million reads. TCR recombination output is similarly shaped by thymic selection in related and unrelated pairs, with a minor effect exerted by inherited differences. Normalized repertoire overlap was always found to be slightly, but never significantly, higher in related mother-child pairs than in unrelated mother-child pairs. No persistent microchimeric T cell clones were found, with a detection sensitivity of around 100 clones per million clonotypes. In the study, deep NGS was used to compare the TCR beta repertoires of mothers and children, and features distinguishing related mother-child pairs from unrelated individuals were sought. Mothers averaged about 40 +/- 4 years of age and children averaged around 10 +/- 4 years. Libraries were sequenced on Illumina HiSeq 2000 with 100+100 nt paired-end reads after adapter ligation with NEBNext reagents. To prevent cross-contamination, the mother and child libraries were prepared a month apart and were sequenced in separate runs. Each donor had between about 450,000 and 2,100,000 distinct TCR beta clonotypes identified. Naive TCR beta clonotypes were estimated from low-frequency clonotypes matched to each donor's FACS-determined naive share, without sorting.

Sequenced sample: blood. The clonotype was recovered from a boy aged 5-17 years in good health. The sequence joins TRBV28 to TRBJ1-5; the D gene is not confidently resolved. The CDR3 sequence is CASSSRYSNQPQHF. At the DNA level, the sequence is TGTGCCAGCAGTTCCCGTTATAGCAATCAGCCCCAGCATTTT.